The 20 T cell receptor beta chains given below trace back to one sample, sequenced in a study of cytotoxic CD8 clonotypes in ibrutinib-treated CLL. Data came from immunoSEQ multiplex PCR; TCRdb stores just in-frame clones and leaves some out. The sample lists almost 85,000 clones, 85% to 90% seen once, with under 7% in the top ten. This sample comprised PBMCs, obtained before ibrutinib treatment. Receptors originate from a human donor with chronic lymphocytic leukemia.

This chain uses TRBV5-1 with TRBJ2-7; D unresolved. The CDR3 is 15 amino acids. Germline V gene data show CDR1 as SGHRS and CDR2 as YFSETQ. Deletions cut 5 bases from V and 4 bases from J, with 19 bases between. CDR3 DNA: TGCGCCAGCAGGGAAAGCGTTGTCGATAATTACGAGCAGTACTTC. Its protein is CASRESVVDNYEQYF.

This clone appeared a few times. The CDR3 here is CASSLMGQHGYGYTF. CDR3 DNA: TGTGCCAGCAGCTTGATGGGGCAGCACGGTTATGGCTACACCTTC. V is TRBV5-6 and J is TRBJ1-2; D perhaps matches TRBD1 (5 bases). V shed 1 base and J shed 5 bases, with 15 bases lying between them. There are 15 residues in the CDR3. CDR1 is SGHDT and CDR2 is YYEEEE in the germline V gene.

This rearrangement joins TRBV6-1 to TRBJ2-7; 12 bases are shared with TRBD2. The CDR3 covers 18 residues. V was pared by 2 bases and J by 12 bases, with 20 bases of the junction left unmatched. The germline V gene encodes CDR1 MNHNS and CDR2 SASEGT. This chain's CDR3 is CASSELPRGLAGLSGWYF. The CDR3 DNA follows: TGTGCCAGCAGTGAACTTCCTAGAGGACTAGCGGGACTCTCAGGGTGGTACTTC.

The chain uses TRBV28 and TRBJ1-5, with TRBD1 as a possible D gene (6 bases). CDR1 and CDR2 from the germline V gene are MDHEN and SYDVKM. The CDR3 has 14 amino acids. V was cut by 6 bases and J by 5 bases, with 14 bases left in between. CDR3 nucleotide sequence: TGTGCCAGCAGCGAACGGGACACTTATCAGCCCCAGCATTTT. Translation gives CASSERDTYQPQHF.

The V and J genes are TRBV5-1 and TRBJ1-2, with 7 bases matching TRBD1. From germline, CDR1 is SGHRS and CDR2 YFSETQ. This CDR3 contains 17 residues. Trimming cost V 0 bases and J 0 bases; bases outside gene matches: 8. CDR3: CASSLAPRTGSNYGYTF. CDR3 nucleotides: TGCGCCAGCAGCTTGGCCCCGCGGACAGGTTCTAACTATGGCTACACCTTC.

V and J are TRBV10-2 and TRBJ2-5; D perhaps matches TRBD2 (6 bases). V was clipped by 4 bases and J by 2 bases, with 11 bases between them. CDR1 is WSHSY, CDR2 SAAADI, per germline. This CDR3 contains 14 residues. CDR3 loop: CASSVGTPQETQYF. CDR3 in DNA: TGCGCCAGCAGTGTAGGGACTCCTCAAGAGACCCAGTACTTC.

This clone was seen more than once but under ten times. This CDR3 reads CAIRASGGDEQFF. The CDR3 coding sequence is TGTGCCATCAGGGCTAGCGGGGGGGATGAGCAGTTCTTC. The V call is TRBV10-3, the J call TRBJ2-1; 12 nucleotides agree with TRBD2. The CDR3 totals 13 residues. Germline V gene sequence: CDR1 ENHRY, CDR2 SYGVKD. V lost 6 bases, J lost 8 bases, and 2 bases stayed unmatched.

The rearrangement links TRBV11-2 to TRBJ2-7; 10 nucleotides agree with TRBD2. V gave up 7 bases and J gave up 3 bases; unmatched junction bases: 6. Looked up from germline, CDR1 is SGHAT and CDR2 is FQNNGV. The CDR3 sequence is 14 residues long. CDR3 nucleotides: TGTGCCAGCACCCCTAGCGGGAGCGGCTACGAGCAGTACTTC. It translates to CASTPSGSGYEQYF.

This chain links TRBV15 with TRBJ1-1; TRBD1 matches at 7 bases. This CDR3 spans 17 amino acids. Germline-derived CDR1 and CDR2 are LNHNV and YYDKDF (reference sequence). The J segment lost 4 bases and the V segment lost 0 bases, leaving 11 bases of the junction unmatched. The CDR3 loop reads CATSRDPDRAGGTEAFF. The CDR3 DNA reads as TGTGCCACCAGCAGAGATCCCGACAGGGCCGGGGGCACTGAAGCTTTCTTT.

V is TRBV4-1 and J is TRBJ1-5; D remains unclear. The germline V and J ends were trimmed by 0 bases and 12 bases, with 12 bases remaining between them. The CDR3 covers 13 residues. In germline, CDR1 is MGHRA, CDR2 YSYEKL. CDR3 sequence: CASSQDPSGIQHF. In DNA form, the CDR3 reads TGCGCCAGCAGCCAAGATCCGTCCGGAATCCAGCATTTT.

The gene calls are TRBV28 and TRBJ1-5; 10 positions match TRBD1. The CDR3 runs to 15 residues. The junction had 6 bases not matched to a gene; V was cut back by 3 bases and J by 7 bases. In germline, CDR1 is MDHEN, CDR2 SYDVKM. The CDR3 DNA reads as TGTGCCAGCAGTTTGACAGGGGGCGGACGGCAGCCCCAGCATTTT. Amino acids: CASSLTGGGRQPQHF.

The chain uses TRBV5-1 and TRBJ2-1; 12 positions match TRBD2. Germline CDR1 and CDR2: SGHRS and YFSETQ. The CDR3 covers 19 residues. The junction had 17 bases not matched to a gene; V was cut back by 3 bases and J by 7 bases. The CDR3 nucleotides read TGCGCCAGCAGCTCCTTGTCTAGCGGGAGGGCCGAGAGTAAAAATGAGCAGTTCTTC. Amino acid sequence: CASSSLSSGRAESKNEQFF. Full variable domain (remainder filled in from reference TRBV5-1 and TRBJ2-1): KAGVTQTPRYLIKTRGQQVTLSCSPISGHRSVSWYQQTPGQGLQFLFEYFSETQRNKGNFPGRFSGRQFSNSRSEMNVSTLELGDSALYLCASSSLSSGRAESKNEQFFGPGTRLTVL.

V is TRBV7-9 and J is TRBJ1-5; 11 positions match TRBD1. Germline-derived CDR1 and CDR2 are SEHNR and FQNEAQ (reference sequence). The CDR3 length is 18 residues. V was clipped by 5 bases and J by 3 bases; unmatched bases: 12. CDR3 bases: TGTGCCAGCAGCCACGGGACAGGGGGGGCCCGATTCAATCAGCCCCAGCATTTT. Its translation is CASSHGTGGARFNQPQHF.

The table lists this clone with a count of one. V usage is TRBV4-1 and J usage is TRBJ2-1; D unclear. The CDR3 is 15 residues long. V was shortened by 1 base and J by 5 bases, with 12 bases between the two germline ends. Germline values: CDR1 MGHRA, CDR2 YSYEKL. Here the CDR3 DNA reads TGCGCCAGCAGCCAAGGTTTGTCCAGAAACAATGAGCAGTTCTTC. Amino acids: CASSQGLSRNNEQFF.

This clone was picked up a small number of times. V usage is TRBV5-1 and J usage is TRBJ2-2; D is uncertain. This CDR3 is built from 15 residues. Germline-derived CDR1 and CDR2 are SGHRS and YFSETQ. Trimming shortened V by 0 bases and J by 2 bases, and 8 bases separated the two germline ends. CDR3 coding DNA: TGCGCCAGCAGCTTGGCCCCAGAAAACACCGGGGAGCTGTTTTTT. Residues: CASSLAPENTGELFF.

This sequence joins TRBV9 and TRBJ2-1, with TRBD2 matching over 7 bases. Germline CDR1 SGDLS, CDR2 YYNGEE. This CDR3 contains 14 residues. With V trimmed by 6 bases and J by 0 bases, 3 bases remained unmatched. The CDR3 here is CASNGGSSYNEQFF. CDR3 sequence (DNA): TGTGCCAGCAACGGCGGGAGCTCCTACAATGAGCAGTTCTTC. Together with reference TRBV9 and TRBJ2-1, the CDR3 gives the full variable domain: DSGVTQTPKHLITATGQRVTLRCSPRSGDLSVYWYQQSLDQGLQFLIQYYNGEERAKGNILERFSAQQFPDLHSELNLSSLELGDSALYFCASNGGSSYNEQFFGPGTRLTVL.

V is TRBV5-4 and J is TRBJ2-3; D gene ambiguous. Germline V CDR1 and CDR2: SGHNT, YYREEE (reference sequence). The germline V and J ends were trimmed by 4 bases and 5 bases, with 14 bases remaining between them. CDR3 length equals 14 residues. This CDR3 reads CASSQDGPRDTQYF. The CDR3 DNA sequence: TGTGCCAGCAGCCAGGACGGACCCCGAGATACGCAGTATTTT.

V is TRBV5-6 and J is TRBJ2-5, with 8 nucleotides matching TRBD2. The CDR3 length is 15 residues. J was trimmed by 5 bases and V by 4 bases; bases with no gene match: 10. Germline CDR1 is SGHDT and CDR2 is YYEEEE. CDR3 residues: CASSNGLAREETQYF. In DNA form, the CDR3 reads TGTGCCAGCAGCAACGGACTAGCACGGGAGGAGACCCAGTACTTC.

The chain has TRBV18 and TRBJ1-4, with D uncertain. Germline V gene data show CDR1 as KGHSH and CDR2 as LQKENI. CDR3 length: 16 residues. Trimming left V 3 bases short and J 6 bases short, with 17 bases between. DNA for the CDR3: TGTGCCAGCTCACCGCTCCGAGCGGGTAGCCATGAAAAACTGTTTTTT. Translating gives CASSPLRAGSHEKLFF.

The rearrangement uses TRBV11-2 and TRBJ2-3, with 8 bases fitting TRBD2. From germline, CDR1 is SGHAT and CDR2 FQNNGV. V gave up 1 base and J gave up 0 bases; unmatched junction bases: 0. The CDR3 contains 15 residues. The CDR3 DNA reads TGTGCCAGCAGCTTAGCGGGAGGGAGCACAGATACGCAGTATTTT. Its protein product is CASSLAGGSTDTQYF.